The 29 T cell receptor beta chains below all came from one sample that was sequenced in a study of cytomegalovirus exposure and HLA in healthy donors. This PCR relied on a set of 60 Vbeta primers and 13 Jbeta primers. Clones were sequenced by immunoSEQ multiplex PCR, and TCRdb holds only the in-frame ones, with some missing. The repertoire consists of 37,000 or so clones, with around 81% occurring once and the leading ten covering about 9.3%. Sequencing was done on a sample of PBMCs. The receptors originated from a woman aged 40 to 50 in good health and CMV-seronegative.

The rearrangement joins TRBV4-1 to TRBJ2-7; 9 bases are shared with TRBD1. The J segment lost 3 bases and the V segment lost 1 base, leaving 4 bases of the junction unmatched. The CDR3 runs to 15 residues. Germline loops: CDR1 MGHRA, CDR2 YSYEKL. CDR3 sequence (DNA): TGCGCCAGCAGCCAAGCCGGGACAGGGATCTACGAGCAGTACTTC. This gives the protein CASSQAGTGIYEQYF.

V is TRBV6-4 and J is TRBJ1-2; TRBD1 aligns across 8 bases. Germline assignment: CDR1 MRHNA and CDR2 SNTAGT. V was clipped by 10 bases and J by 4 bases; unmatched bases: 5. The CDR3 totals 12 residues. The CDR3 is CANLTGVYGYTF. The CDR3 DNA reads TGTGCCAACTTGACAGGGGTCTATGGCTACACCTTC.

CDR3 sequence: CSGVAGGTTDTQYF. DNA of the CDR3: TGCAGCGGGGTGGCGGGGGGGACCACAGATACGCAGTATTTT. The chain has TRBV29-1 and TRBJ2-3; 9 nucleotides line up with TRBD2. CDR1 is SQVTM, CDR2 ANQGSEA, per germline. The CDR3 runs 14 residues. J was trimmed by 2 bases and V by 7 bases; bases with no gene match: 7.

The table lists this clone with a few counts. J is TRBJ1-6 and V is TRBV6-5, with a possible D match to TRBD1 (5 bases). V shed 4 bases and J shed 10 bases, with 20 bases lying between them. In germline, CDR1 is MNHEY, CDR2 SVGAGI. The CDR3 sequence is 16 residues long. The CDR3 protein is CASSSYSDGGGSPLHF. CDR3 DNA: TGTGCCAGCAGTTCCTATTCAGACGGGGGAGGGTCACCCCTCCACTTT.

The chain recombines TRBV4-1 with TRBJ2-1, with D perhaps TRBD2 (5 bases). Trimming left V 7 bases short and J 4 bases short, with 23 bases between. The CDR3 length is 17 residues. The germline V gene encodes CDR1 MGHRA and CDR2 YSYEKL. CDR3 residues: CASTPGLRRGLYNEQFF. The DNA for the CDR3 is TGCGCCAGCACCCCTGGTTTGCGCAGAGGGTTATACAATGAGCAGTTCTTC.

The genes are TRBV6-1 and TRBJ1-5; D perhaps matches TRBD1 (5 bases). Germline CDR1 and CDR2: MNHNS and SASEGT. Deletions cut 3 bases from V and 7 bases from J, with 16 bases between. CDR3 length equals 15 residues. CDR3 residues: CASSDPGRLRQPQHF. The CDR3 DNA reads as TGTGCCAGCAGTGATCCAGGGAGGTTAAGGCAGCCCCAGCATTTT.

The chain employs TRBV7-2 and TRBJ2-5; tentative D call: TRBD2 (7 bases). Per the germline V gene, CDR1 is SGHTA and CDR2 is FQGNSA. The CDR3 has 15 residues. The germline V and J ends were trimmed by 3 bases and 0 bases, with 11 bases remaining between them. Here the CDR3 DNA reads TGTGCCAGCAGCTTTGGCGGGGGCAACCAAGAGACCCAGTACTTC. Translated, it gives CASSFGGGNQETQYF.

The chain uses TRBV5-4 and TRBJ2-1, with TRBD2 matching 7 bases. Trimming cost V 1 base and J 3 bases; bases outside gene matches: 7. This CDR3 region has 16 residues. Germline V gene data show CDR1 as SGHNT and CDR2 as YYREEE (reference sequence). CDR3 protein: CASSLRAGVIYNEQFF. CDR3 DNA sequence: TGTGCCAGCAGCTTGAGGGCGGGGGTCATCTACAATGAGCAGTTCTTC. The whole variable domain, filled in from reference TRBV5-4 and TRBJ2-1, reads ETGVTQSPTHLIKTRGQQVTLRCSSQSGHNTVSWYQQALGQGPQFIFQYYREEENGRGNFPPRFSGLQFPNYSSELNVNALELDDSALYLCASSLRAGVIYNEQFFGPGTRLTVL.

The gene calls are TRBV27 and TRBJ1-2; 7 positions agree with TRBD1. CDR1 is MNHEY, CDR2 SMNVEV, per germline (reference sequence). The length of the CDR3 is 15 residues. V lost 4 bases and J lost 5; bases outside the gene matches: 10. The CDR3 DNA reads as TGTGCCAGCAGTTCCCCGAGACAGGGTTGGTATGGCTACACCTTC. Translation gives CASSSPRQGWYGYTF.

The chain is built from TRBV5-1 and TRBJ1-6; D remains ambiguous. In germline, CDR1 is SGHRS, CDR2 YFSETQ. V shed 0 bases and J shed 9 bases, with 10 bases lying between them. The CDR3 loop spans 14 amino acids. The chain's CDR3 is CASSLAGLGSPLHF. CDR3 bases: TGCGCCAGCAGCTTGGCGGGGTTGGGTTCACCCCTCCACTTT.

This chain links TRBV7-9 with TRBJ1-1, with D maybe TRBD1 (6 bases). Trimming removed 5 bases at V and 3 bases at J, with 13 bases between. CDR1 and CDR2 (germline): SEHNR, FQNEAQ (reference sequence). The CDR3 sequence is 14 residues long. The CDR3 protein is CASSPQGTYTEAFF. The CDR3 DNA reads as TGTGCCAGCAGCCCACAGGGTACGTACACTGAAGCTTTCTTT. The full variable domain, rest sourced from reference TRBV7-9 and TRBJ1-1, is DTGVSQNPRHKITKRGQNVTFRCDPISEHNRLYWYRQTLGQGPEFLTYFQNEAQLEKSRLLSDRFSAERPKGSFSTLEIQRTEQGDSAMYLCASSPQGTYTEAFFGQGTRLTVV.

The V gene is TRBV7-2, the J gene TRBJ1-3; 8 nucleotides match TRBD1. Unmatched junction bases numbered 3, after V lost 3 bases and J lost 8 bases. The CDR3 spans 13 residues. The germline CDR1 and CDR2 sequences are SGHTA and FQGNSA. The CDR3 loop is CASSLGQVDTIYF. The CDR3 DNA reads TGTGCCAGCAGCTTGGGACAGGTAGACACCATATATTTT.

CDR3 in amino acids: CASSSVGMVNQPQHF. The CDR3 coding sequence is TGTGCCAGCAGCTCCGTCGGGATGGTAAACCAGCCCCAGCATTTT. J is TRBJ1-5 and V is TRBV7-2; D is uncertain. V was trimmed by 4 bases and J by 7 bases, leaving 17 bases between them. This CDR3 spans 15 amino acids. CDR1 and CDR2 from the germline V gene are SGHTA and FQGNSA. Drawing the rest from reference TRBV7-2 and TRBJ1-5, the complete variable domain is GAGVSQSPSNKVTEKGKDVELRCDPISGHTALYWYRQSLGQGLEFLIYFQGNSAPDKSGLPSDRFSAERTGGSVSTLTIQRTQQEDSAVYLCASSSVGMVNQPQHFGDGTRLSIL.

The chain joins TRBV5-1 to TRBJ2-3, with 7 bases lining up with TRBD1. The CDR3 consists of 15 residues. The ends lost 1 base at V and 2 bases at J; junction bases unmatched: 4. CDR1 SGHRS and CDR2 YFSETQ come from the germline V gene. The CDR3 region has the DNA TGCGCCAGCAGCTTGCAGGGACAGTCCACAGATACGCAGTATTTT. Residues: CASSLQGQSTDTQYF.

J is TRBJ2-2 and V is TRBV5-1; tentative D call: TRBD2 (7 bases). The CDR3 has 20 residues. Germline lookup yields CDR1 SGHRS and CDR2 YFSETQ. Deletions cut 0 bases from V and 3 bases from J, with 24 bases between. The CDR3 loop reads CASSLAHLFGAGADTGELFF. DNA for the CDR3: TGCGCCAGCAGCTTGGCCCACCTCTTTGGTGCGGGGGCCGACACCGGGGAGCTGTTTTTT.

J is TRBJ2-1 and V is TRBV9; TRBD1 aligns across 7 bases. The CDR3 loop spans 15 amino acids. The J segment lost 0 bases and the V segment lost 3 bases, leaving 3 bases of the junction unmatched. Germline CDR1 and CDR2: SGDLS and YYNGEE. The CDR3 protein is CASSARQGSYNEQFF. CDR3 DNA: TGTGCCAGCAGCGCCCGACAGGGCTCCTACAATGAGCAGTTCTTC.

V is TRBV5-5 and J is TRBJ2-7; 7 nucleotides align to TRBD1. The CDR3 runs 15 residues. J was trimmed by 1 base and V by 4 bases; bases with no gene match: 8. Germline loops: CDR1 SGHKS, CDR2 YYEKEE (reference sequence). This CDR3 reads CASSLRQGPSYEQYF. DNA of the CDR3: TGTGCCAGCAGCCTTAGACAGGGCCCGTCCTACGAGCAGTACTTC. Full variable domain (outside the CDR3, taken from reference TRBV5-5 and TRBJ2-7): DAGVTQSPTHLIKTRGQQVTLRCSPISGHKSVSWYQQVLGQGPQFIFQYYEKEERGRGNFPDRFSARQFPNYSSELNVNALLLGDSALYLCASSLRQGPSYEQYFGPGTRLTVT.

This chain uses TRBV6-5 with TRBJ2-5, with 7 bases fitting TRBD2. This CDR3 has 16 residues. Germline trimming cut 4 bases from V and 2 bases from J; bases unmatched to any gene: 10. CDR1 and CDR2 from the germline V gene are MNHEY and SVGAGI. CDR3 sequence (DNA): TGTGCCAGCAGTTCCCCGGGCGGGGGAGCGCAAGAGACCCAGTACTTC. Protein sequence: CASSSPGGGAQETQYF.

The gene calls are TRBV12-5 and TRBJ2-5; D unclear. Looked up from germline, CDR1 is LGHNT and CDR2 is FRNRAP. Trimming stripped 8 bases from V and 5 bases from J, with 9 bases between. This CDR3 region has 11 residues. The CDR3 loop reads CASSAGETQYF. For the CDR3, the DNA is TGTGCTAGTTCTGCCGGGGAGACCCAGTACTTC.

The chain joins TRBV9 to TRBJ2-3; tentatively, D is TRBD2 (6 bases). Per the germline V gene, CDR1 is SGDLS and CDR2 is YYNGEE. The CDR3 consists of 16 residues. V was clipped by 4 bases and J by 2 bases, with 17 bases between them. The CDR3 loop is CASSNGPREATDTQYF. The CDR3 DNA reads TGTGCCAGCAGCAACGGCCCGAGGGAGGCCACAGATACGCAGTATTTT. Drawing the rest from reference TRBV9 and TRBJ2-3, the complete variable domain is DSGVTQTPKHLITATGQRVTLRCSPRSGDLSVYWYQQSLDQGLQFLIQYYNGEERAKGNILERFSAQQFPDLHSELNLSSLELGDSALYFCASSNGPREATDTQYFGPGTRLTVL.

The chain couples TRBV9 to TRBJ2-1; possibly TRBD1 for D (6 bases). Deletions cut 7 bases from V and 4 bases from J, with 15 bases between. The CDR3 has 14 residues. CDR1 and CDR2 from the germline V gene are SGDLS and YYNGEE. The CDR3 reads CASSSGTTYNEQFF. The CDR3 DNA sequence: TGTGCCAGCTCCAGTGGGACAACTTACAATGAGCAGTTCTTC.

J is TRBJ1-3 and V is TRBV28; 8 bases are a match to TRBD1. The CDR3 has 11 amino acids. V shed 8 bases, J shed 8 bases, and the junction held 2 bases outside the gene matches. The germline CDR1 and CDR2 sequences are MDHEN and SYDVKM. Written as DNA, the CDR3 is TGTGCCAGCGGACAGGGCTACACCATATATTTT. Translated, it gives CASGQGYTIYF.

The CDR3 is CASRLRVEAFF. The DNA of the CDR3 is TGTGCCAGCAGGCTCAGGGTTGAAGCTTTCTTT. This sequence joins TRBV2 and TRBJ1-1, with D perhaps TRBD1 (5 bases). The V gene lost 6 bases and the J gene lost 7 bases, with 9 bases spanning the gap. Germline loops: CDR1 SNHLY, CDR2 FYNNEI. This CDR3 spans 11 amino acids.

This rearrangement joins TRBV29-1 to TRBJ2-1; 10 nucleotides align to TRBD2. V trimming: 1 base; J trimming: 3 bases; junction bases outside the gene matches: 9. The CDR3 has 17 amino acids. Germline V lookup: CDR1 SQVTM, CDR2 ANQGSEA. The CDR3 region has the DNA TGCAGCGTTGAAGGCGATCTAACTAGCGGGAACTACAATGAGCAGTTCTTC. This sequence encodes CSVEGDLTSGNYNEQFF.

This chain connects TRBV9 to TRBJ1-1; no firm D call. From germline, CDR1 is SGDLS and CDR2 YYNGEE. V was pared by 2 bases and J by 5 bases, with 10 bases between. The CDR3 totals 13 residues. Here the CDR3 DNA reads TGTGCCAGCAGCGTCGGGGAGAGGACTGAAGCTTTCTTT. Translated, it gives CASSVGERTEAFF.

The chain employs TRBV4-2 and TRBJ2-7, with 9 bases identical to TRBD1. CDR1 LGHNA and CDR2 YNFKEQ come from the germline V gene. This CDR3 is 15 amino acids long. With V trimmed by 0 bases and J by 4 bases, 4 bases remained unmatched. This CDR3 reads CASSQEGQGHYEQYF. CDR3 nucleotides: TGTGCCAGCAGCCAAGAGGGACAGGGTCATTACGAGCAGTACTTC.

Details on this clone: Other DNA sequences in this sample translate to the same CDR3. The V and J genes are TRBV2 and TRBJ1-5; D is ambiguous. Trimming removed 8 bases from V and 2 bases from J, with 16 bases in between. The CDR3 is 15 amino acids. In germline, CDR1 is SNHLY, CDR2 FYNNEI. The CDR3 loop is CASAYSGSGNQPQHF. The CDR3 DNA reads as TGTGCCAGCGCATATAGCGGTTCGGGCAATCAGCCCCAGCATTTT.

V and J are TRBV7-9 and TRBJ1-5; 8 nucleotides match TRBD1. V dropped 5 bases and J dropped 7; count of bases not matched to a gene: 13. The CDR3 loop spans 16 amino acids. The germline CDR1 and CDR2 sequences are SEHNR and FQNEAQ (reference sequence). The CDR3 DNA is TGTGCCAGCAGCCCGGGACAGGATTGGGTAAGGCAGCCCCAGCATTTT. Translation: CASSPGQDWVRQPQHF.

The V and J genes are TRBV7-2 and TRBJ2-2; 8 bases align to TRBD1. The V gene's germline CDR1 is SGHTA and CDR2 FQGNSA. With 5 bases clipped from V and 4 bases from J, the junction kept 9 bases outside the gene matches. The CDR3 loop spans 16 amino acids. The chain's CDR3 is CASSRQGLVSTGELFF. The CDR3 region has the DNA TGTGCCAGCAGCAGACAGGGGTTGGTGAGCACCGGGGAGCTGTTTTTT.